Following are 30 T cell receptor beta chains from one sample sequenced in a study of blood T cell repertoires in COVID-19. Here immunoSEQ multiplex PCR was the method, and the copy in TCRdb shows in-frame clones only, minus some. The sample lists under 250,000 clones, about nine tenths seen once, with roughly 10% in the top ten. The sequenced sample was peripheral blood. All receptors derive from a man aged 50 to 59 with COVID-19, enrolled during active disease.

CDR3 sequence: CASRSGENNEQFF. The CDR3, as DNA: TGTGCCAGCAGATCGGGGGAAAACAATGAGCAGTTCTTC. V usage is TRBV7-9 and J usage is TRBJ2-1; TRBD2 might be the D (6 bases). V gave up 6 bases and J gave up 5 bases, with 11 bases separating them. This CDR3 comprises 13 residues. The germline CDR1 and CDR2 sequences are SEHNR and FQNEAQ (reference sequence).

The V call is TRBV5-6, the J call TRBJ2-7; D is unresolved. Germline V gives CDR1 SGHDT, CDR2 YYEEEE. The V and J ends lost 5 bases and 3 bases respectively, with 12 bases between them. The CDR3 spans 13 residues. CDR3 sequence: CASRSQVLYEQYF. CDR3 sequence (DNA): TGTGCCAGCAGGAGTCAGGTCCTCTACGAGCAGTACTTC. Using reference TRBV5-6 and TRBJ2-7 for the parts outside the CDR3, the full variable domain is DAGVTQSPTHLIKTRGQQVTLRCSPKSGHDTVSWYQQALGQGPQFIFQYYEEEERQRGNFPDRFSGHQFPNYSSELNVNALLLGDSALYLCASRSQVLYEQYFGPGTRLTVT.

In this sample, this clone turned up once. The rearrangement uses TRBV28 and TRBJ1-4; D ambiguous. The ends were cut back, 6 bases at V and 1 base at J, with 9 bases in the middle. Germline assignment: CDR1 MDHEN and CDR2 SYDVKM. The CDR3 totals 14 residues. The chain's CDR3 is CASSTGVTNEKLFF. CDR3 nucleotide sequence: TGTGCCAGCAGCACCGGTGTAACTAATGAAAAACTGTTTTTT. Supplemented by reference TRBV28 and TRBJ1-4, the full variable domain reads DVKVTQSSRYLVKRTGEKVFLECVQDMDHENMFWYRQDPGLGLRLIYFSYDVKMKEKGDIPEGYSVSREKKERFSLILESASTNQTSMYLCASSTGVTNEKLFFGSGTQLSVL.

The chain links TRBV6-2 or TRBV6-3 to TRBJ2-1; 7 positions match TRBD2. CDR1 and CDR2 from the germline V gene are MNHEY and SVGEGT. Germline trimming cut 2 bases from V and 0 bases from J; bases unmatched to any gene: 1. The CDR3 is 15 amino acids. In DNA, the CDR3 is TGTGCCAGCAGTTACGGGGAGGGCTCCTACAATGAGCAGTTCTTC. Translating gives CASSYGEGSYNEQFF.

This chain uses TRBV4-3 with TRBJ1-2; 9 nucleotides agree with TRBD1. The CDR3 has 15 amino acids. Germline lookup yields CDR1 LGHNA and CDR2 YSLEER. Losses at the gene ends were 3 bases for V and 2 bases for J; bases not matched to a gene: 4. The CDR3 DNA reads TGCGCCAGCAGCCATAGGACAGGGGAGAACTATGGCTACACCTTC. It is translated as CASSHRTGENYGYTF.

V gene TRBV5-1 combines with J gene TRBJ1-4, with D perhaps TRBD1 (5 bases). V lost 3 bases and J lost 4, with 10 bases in between. The CDR3 has 14 residues. Germline lookup yields CDR1 SGHRS and CDR2 YFSETQ. CDR3 in amino acids: CASSSQGGNEKLFF. CDR3 DNA sequence: TGCGCCAGCAGCTCCCAGGGTGGTAATGAAAAACTGTTTTTT.

The chain is built from TRBV6-5 and TRBJ1-2; perhaps TRBD1 as D (6 bases). Germline assignment: CDR1 MNHEY and CDR2 SVGAGI. V gave up 8 bases and J gave up 6 bases, with 19 bases separating them. The CDR3 has 14 amino acids. CDR3 in DNA: TGTGCCAGCCGCCGGGACACCTCCTCCGATGGCTACACCTTC. Its protein product is CASRRDTSSDGYTF.

In DNA, the CDR3 is TGTGCCAGCAGCTTAGATAGTGCCGGACTAGTGAACACCGGGGAGCTGTTTTTT. This gives the protein CASSLDSAGLVNTGELFF. The rearrangement uses TRBV11-3 and TRBJ2-2, with 7 bases fitting TRBD2. CDR3 length: 18 residues. Per the germline V gene, CDR1 is SGHNT and CDR2 is YENEEA. The J segment lost 1 base and the V segment lost 0 bases, leaving 8 bases of the junction unmatched.

The chain joins TRBV7-8 to TRBJ2-1; tentatively, D is TRBD1 (6 bases). The CDR3 is 15 residues long. V lost 1 base, J lost 7 bases, and 14 bases lay in between. Germline CDR1 is SGHVS and CDR2 is FQNEAQ. CDR3 coding DNA: TGTGCCAGCAGCTTAGGGACAGCAGGAACTAATGAGCAGTTCTTC. This sequence encodes CASSLGTAGTNEQFF.

This clone was counted only a few times. DNA for the CDR3: TGTGCCAGCACTAGAACACACCTTAACTATGGCTACACCTTC. It encodes CASTRTHLNYGYTF. This chain uses TRBV2 with TRBJ1-2; D unclear. Germline V gives CDR1 SNHLY, CDR2 FYNNEI. There are 14 residues in the CDR3. The ends were cut back, 7 bases at V and 1 base at J, with 13 bases in the middle.

Concerning this clone: This sample includes further DNA sequences coding for the same CDR3. The gene calls are TRBV2 and TRBJ1-3; D call uncertain. CDR1 and CDR2 (germline): SNHLY, FYNNEI. The CDR3 covers 14 residues. The V end lost 8 bases, the J end lost 1 base, and 12 bases lay between the germline ends. The CDR3 sequence: CASSRESSGNTIYF. The CDR3 coding sequence is TGTGCCAGCTCAAGGGAGAGTTCTGGAAACACCATATATTTT.

The J gene is TRBJ2-5, the V gene TRBV30, with 8 positions matching TRBD1. The CDR3 runs 13 residues. The junction had 2 bases not matched to a gene; V was cut back by 4 bases and J by 1 base. The germline V gene encodes CDR1 GTSNPN and CDR2 SVGIG (reference sequence). This chain's CDR3 is CAWTGQGQETQYF. The CDR3 DNA is TGTGCCTGGACTGGACAGGGCCAAGAGACCCAGTACTTC.

The J gene is TRBJ1-1, the V gene TRBV19; a possible D gene is TRBD1 (5 bases). The germline V gene has CDR1 LNHDA and CDR2 SQIVND (reference sequence). This CDR3 region has 13 residues. The germline V and J ends were trimmed by 6 bases and 3 bases, with 11 bases remaining between them. The DNA for the CDR3 is TGTGCCAGTAGCAACAGGTTCGACACTGAAGCTTTCTTT. It is translated as CASSNRFDTEAFF.

CDR3 sequence (DNA): TGCGCCAGCACGGGGGGGATTCTGTCAACTAATGAAAAACTGTTTTTT. Translating gives CASTGGILSTNEKLFF. V usage is TRBV4-1 and J usage is TRBJ1-4; D is possibly TRBD1 (5 bases). Germline V lookup: CDR1 MGHRA, CDR2 YSYEKL. The V end lost 7 bases, the J end lost 0 bases, and 15 bases lay between the germline ends. The CDR3 loop spans 16 amino acids.

CDR3 nucleotide sequence: TGCAGCGTTACTTTCCTAGCGGGAGGGGCGGGGACCTACGAGCAGTACTTC. Protein product: CSVTFLAGGAGTYEQYF. V and J are TRBV29-1 and TRBJ2-7; 12 bases map to TRBD2. V gave up 5 bases and J gave up 2 bases; unmatched junction bases: 13. The CDR3 spans 17 residues. Germline CDR1 reads SQVTM; CDR2 reads ANQGSEA.

This sequence joins TRBV5-5 and TRBJ1-4; D might be TRBD1 (5 bases). Deletions cut 4 bases from V and 0 bases from J, with 16 bases between. Germline V gene sequence: CDR1 SGHKS, CDR2 YYEKEE (reference sequence). The CDR3 covers 17 residues. The DNA for the CDR3 is TGTGCCAGCAGCCCGGACCTGGGGCTTACAACTAATGAAAAACTGTTTTTT. Its protein is CASSPDLGLTTNEKLFF.

This sequence joins TRBV19 and TRBJ2-5, with D tentatively TRBD1 (6 bases). Trimming took off 5 bases at V and 3 bases at J, with 13 bases between the two ends. The CDR3 extends over 14 amino acids. CDR1 is LNHDA, CDR2 SQIVND, per germline (reference sequence). The CDR3 reads CASSPLDREETQYF. The CDR3 DNA reads TGTGCCAGTAGTCCCCTGGACAGAGAAGAGACCCAGTACTTC.

The chain joins TRBV5-6 to TRBJ2-1; 7 bases map to TRBD2. The CDR3 has 16 amino acids. CDR1 and CDR2 (germline): SGHDT, YYEEEE. The trim removed 5 bases at V and 2 bases at J, leaving 10 bases unmatched. The CDR3 nucleotides read TGTGCCAGCAGACCGCCTGGCGGGGGACCCTACAATGAGCAGTTCTTC. Translation gives CASRPPGGGPYNEQFF.

The V gene is TRBV7-9, the J gene TRBJ1-3; TRBD1 aligns across 8 bases. J gave up 2 bases and V 3 bases, and 6 bases lay outside the gene matches. CDR3 length: 16 amino acids. Per germline, CDR1 SEHNR and CDR2 FQNEAQ (reference sequence). CDR3 in DNA: TGTGCCAGCAGCTTCTCCGCGGACAGGGCTGGAAACACCATATATTTT. Residues: CASSFSADRAGNTIYF.

This clone has more than one count but fewer than ten. This chain connects TRBV30 to TRBJ2-5, with D hard to call. With 2 bases removed from V and 2 bases from J, the gap between germline ends came to 3 bases. Germline CDR1 is GTSNPN and CDR2 is SVGIG (reference sequence). The CDR3 is 11 amino acids. CDR3 nucleotide sequence: TGTGCCTGGAGTTCTCAAGAGACCCAGTACTTC. Amino acids: CAWSSQETQYF.

The CDR3 here is CASSPGLALNIQYF. The CDR3 DNA is TGTGCCAGCAGCCCGGGACTAGCTCTGAACATTCAGTACTTC. The rearrangement joins TRBV7-2 to TRBJ2-4; 9 bases map to TRBD2. The CDR3 consists of 14 residues. CDR1 is SGHTA and CDR2 is FQGNSA in the germline V gene. Germline trimming cut 5 bases from V and 7 bases from J; bases unmatched to any gene: 6.

This clone has a handful of counts. The chain couples TRBV27 to TRBJ2-5; 8 nucleotides align to TRBD2. The length of the CDR3 is 17 residues. Germline CDR1 reads MNHEY; CDR2 reads SMNVEV (reference sequence). Germline trimming cut 7 bases from V and 2 bases from J; bases unmatched to any gene: 15. CDR3 in amino acids: CASKSSGIRSGQETQYF. In nucleotides, the CDR3 is TGTGCCAGCAAGAGTAGCGGGATTCGGAGCGGACAAGAGACCCAGTACTTC.

The V and J genes are TRBV28 and TRBJ1-2; TRBD1 agrees at 11 bases. Germline V lookup: CDR1 MDHEN, CDR2 SYDVKM. Unmatched junction bases numbered 2, after V lost 6 bases and J lost 2 bases. The CDR3 consists of 14 residues. The CDR3 here is CASRRTGGNYGYTF. The CDR3 coding sequence is TGTGCCAGCAGACGGACAGGGGGCAACTATGGCTACACCTTC.

In this sample, this clone turned up a few times. V is TRBV6-6 and J is TRBJ1-5; D uncertain. The V and J ends lost 8 bases and 3 bases respectively, with 8 bases between them. There are 12 residues in the CDR3. Germline values: CDR1 MNHNY, CDR2 SVGAGI (reference sequence). In DNA, the CDR3 is TGTGCCAGCTCAATAGACAATCAGCCCCAGCATTTT. Translating gives CASSIDNQPQHF.

The chain is built from TRBV9 and TRBJ2-1; weak D call: TRBD1 (6 bases). CDR1 is SGDLS and CDR2 is YYNGEE in the germline V gene. The CDR3 runs 15 residues. V shed 0 bases and J shed 1 base, with 8 bases lying between them. CDR3 sequence: CASSVGGQSYNEQFF. CDR3 bases: TGTGCCAGCAGCGTAGGGGGGCAATCCTACAATGAGCAGTTCTTC. The full variable domain, completed using reference TRBV9 and TRBJ2-1, is DSGVTQTPKHLITATGQRVTLRCSPRSGDLSVYWYQQSLDQGLQFLIQYYNGEERAKGNILERFSAQQFPDLHSELNLSSLELGDSALYFCASSVGGQSYNEQFFGPGTRLTVL.

V gene TRBV6-6 combines with J gene TRBJ1-6, with D tentatively TRBD1 (6 bases). The germline V gene encodes CDR1 MNHNY and CDR2 SVGAGI (reference sequence). The CDR3 runs 14 residues. Trimming removed 5 bases at V and 14 bases at J, with 19 bases between. The DNA of the CDR3 is TGTGCCAGCAGTACAACAGGGCCCGGGAAAGCCCTCCACTTT. Translation: CASSTTGPGKALHF.

The chain combines TRBV3-1 (or the pseudogene TRBV3-2) with TRBJ1-5; D is ambiguous. Germline V lookup: CDR1 LGHDT, CDR2 YNNKEL (reference sequence). V gave up 3 bases and J gave up 6 bases, with 9 bases separating them. This CDR3 comprises 13 residues. The CDR3 DNA reads TGTGCCAGCAGCCAGGGTGGGCGTCAGCCCCAGCATTTT. It translates to CASSQGGRQPQHF.

The CDR3 DNA is TGTGCCAGCCTCGGGGGGGGCCAAGAGACCCAGTACTTC. Amino acids: CASLGGGQETQYF. The V gene is TRBV28, the J gene TRBJ2-5, with 8 bases lining up with TRBD2. The V gene's germline CDR1 is MDHEN and CDR2 SYDVKM. This CDR3 comprises 13 residues. V lost 8 bases and J lost 1; bases outside the gene matches: 3. Filled out from reference TRBV28 and TRBJ2-5, the complete variable domain reads DVKVTQSSRYLVKRTGEKVFLECVQDMDHENMFWYRQDPGLGLRLIYFSYDVKMKEKGDIPEGYSVSREKKERFSLILESASTNQTSMYLCASLGGGQETQYFGPGTRLLVL.

The chain joins TRBV2 to TRBJ1-5; D might be TRBD1 (5 bases). The CDR3 sequence is 13 residues long. Germline values: CDR1 SNHLY, CDR2 FYNNEI. V lost 6 bases and J lost 5, with 11 bases in between. The chain's CDR3 is CASSRARDQPQHF. In nucleotides, the CDR3 is TGTGCCAGCAGCAGGGCCAGGGATCAGCCCCAGCATTTT. Full variable domain (remainder filled in from reference TRBV2 and TRBJ1-5): EPEVTQTPSHQVTQMGQEVILRCVPISNHLYFYWYRQILGQKVEFLVSFYNNEISEKSEIFDDQFSVERPDGSNFTLKIRSTKLEDSAMYFCASSRARDQPQHFGDGTRLSIL.

This clone came up a few times. This rearrangement joins TRBV9 to TRBJ2-3, with 10 bases aligning to TRBD2. This CDR3 has 15 residues. CDR1 and CDR2 (germline): SGDLS, YYNGEE. The J segment lost 5 bases and the V segment lost 3 bases, leaving 6 bases of the junction unmatched. CDR3 sequence: CASSAGLAVRDTQYF. CDR3 bases: TGTGCCAGCAGCGCAGGACTAGCGGTGAGAGATACGCAGTATTTT.